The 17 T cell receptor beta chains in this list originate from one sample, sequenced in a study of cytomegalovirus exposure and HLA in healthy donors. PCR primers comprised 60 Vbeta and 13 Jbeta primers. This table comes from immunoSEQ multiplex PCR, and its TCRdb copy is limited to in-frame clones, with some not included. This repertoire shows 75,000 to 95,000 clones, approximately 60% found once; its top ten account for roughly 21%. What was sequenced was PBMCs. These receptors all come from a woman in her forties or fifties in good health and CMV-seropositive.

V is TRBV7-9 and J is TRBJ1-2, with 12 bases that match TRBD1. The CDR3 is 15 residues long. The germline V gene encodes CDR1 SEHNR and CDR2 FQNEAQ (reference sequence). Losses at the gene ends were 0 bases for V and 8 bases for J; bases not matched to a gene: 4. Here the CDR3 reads CASSLALGTGGGYTF. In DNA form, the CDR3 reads TGTGCCAGCAGCTTAGCGCTAGGGACAGGGGGCGGCTACACCTTC.

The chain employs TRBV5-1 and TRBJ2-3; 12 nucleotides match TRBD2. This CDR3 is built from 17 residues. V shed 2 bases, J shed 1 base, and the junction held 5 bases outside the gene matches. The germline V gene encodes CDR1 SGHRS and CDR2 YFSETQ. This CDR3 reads CASSLLTSGGRTDTQYF. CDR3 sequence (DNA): TGCGCCAGCAGCTTACTGACTAGCGGGGGACGCACAGATACGCAGTATTTT. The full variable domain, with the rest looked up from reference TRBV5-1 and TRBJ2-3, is KAGVTQTPRYLIKTRGQQVTLSCSPISGHRSVSWYQQTPGQGLQFLFEYFSETQRNKGNFPGRFSGRQFSNSRSEMNVSTLELGDSALYLCASSLLTSGGRTDTQYFGPGTRLTVL.

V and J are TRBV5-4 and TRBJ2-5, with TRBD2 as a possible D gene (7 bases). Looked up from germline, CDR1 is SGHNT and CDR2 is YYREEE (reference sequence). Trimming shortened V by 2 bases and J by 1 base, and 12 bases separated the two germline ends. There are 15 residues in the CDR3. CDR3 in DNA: TGTGCCAGCAGCTTCCCCGGGGGGCCCCAAGAGACCCAGTACTTC. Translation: CASSFPGGPQETQYF.

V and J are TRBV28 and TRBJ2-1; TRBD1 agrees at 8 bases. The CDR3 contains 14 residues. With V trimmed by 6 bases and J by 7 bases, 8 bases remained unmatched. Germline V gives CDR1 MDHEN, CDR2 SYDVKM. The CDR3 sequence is CASSPGQALNEQFF. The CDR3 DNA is TGTGCCAGCAGCCCGGGACAGGCTTTAAATGAGCAGTTCTTC.

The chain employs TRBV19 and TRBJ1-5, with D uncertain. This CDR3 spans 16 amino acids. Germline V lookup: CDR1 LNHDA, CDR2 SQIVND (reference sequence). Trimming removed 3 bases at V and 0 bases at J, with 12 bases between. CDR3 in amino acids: CASSMTAGLSNQPQHF. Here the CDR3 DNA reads TGTGCCAGTAGTATGACGGCAGGCCTTAGCAATCAGCCCCAGCATTTT.

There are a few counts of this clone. In DNA form, the CDR3 reads TGCGCCAGCAAGACTGATTATGGCTACACCTTC. Protein product: CASKTDYGYTF. This chain joins TRBV10-2 and TRBJ1-2; D ambiguous. CDR1 WSHSY and CDR2 SAAADI come from the germline V gene. With 7 bases removed from V and 5 bases from J, the gap between germline ends came to 8 bases. This CDR3 contains 11 residues.

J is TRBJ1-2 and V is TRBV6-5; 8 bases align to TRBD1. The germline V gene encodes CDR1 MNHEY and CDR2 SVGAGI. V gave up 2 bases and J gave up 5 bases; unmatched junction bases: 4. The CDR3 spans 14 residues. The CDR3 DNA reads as TGTGCCAGCAGTTACAGGGACAGGTCTTATGGCTACACCTTC. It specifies CASSYRDRSYGYTF.

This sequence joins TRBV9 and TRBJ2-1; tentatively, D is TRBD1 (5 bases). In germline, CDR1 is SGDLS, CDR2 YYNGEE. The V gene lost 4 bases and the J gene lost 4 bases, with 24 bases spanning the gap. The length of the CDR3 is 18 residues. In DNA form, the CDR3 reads TGTGCCAGCAGCCCCTCTCTTAGGGGTACCGAAAATTACAATGAGCAGTTCTTC. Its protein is CASSPSLRGTENYNEQFF.

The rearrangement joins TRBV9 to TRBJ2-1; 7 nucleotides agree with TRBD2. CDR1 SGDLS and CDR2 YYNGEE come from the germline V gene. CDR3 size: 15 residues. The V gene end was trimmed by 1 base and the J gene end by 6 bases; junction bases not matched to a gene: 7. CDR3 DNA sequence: TGTGCCAGCAGCGTATCGGGGGGAAGTTTCAATGAGCAGTTCTTC. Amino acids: CASSVSGGSFNEQFF.

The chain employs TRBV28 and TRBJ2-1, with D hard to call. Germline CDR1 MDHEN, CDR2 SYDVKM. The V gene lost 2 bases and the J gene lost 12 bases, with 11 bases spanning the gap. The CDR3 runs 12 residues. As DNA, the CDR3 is TGTGCCAGCAGTTTAACTATTTTGGGGCAGTTCTTC. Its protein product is CASSLTILGQFF.

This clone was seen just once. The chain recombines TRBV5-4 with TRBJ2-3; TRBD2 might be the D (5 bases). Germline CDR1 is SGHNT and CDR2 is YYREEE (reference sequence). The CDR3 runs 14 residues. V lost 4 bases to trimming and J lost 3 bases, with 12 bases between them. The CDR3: CASSAGLKTDTQYF. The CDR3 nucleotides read TGTGCCAGCAGCGCCGGACTTAAAACAGATACGCAGTATTTT.

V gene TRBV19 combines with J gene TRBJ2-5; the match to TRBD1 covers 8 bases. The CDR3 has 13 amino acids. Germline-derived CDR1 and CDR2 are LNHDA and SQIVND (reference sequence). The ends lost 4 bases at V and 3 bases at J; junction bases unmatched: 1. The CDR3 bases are TGTGCCAGTAGTACAGGGGGCGAAGAGACCCAGTACTTC. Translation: CASSTGGEETQYF.

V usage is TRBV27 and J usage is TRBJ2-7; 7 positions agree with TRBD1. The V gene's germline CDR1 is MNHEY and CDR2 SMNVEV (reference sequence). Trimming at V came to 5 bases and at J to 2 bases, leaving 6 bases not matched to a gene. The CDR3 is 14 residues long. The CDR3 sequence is CASSRPGTAYEQYF. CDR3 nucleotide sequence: TGTGCCAGCAGTCGACCCGGGACAGCCTACGAGCAGTACTTC.

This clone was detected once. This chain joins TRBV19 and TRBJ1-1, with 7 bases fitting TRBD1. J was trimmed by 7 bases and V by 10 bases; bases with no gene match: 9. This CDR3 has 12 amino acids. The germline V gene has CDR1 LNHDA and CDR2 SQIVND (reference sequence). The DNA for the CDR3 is TGTGCCACCCAGACAGGGTATAGTGAAGCTTTCTTT. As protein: CATQTGYSEAFF.

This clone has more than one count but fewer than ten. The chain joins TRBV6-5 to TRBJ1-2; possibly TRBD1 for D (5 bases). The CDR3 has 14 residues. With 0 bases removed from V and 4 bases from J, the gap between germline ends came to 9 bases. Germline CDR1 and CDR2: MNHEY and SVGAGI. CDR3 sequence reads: CASSYSGGGYGYTF. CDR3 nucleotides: TGTGCCAGCAGTTACTCGGGGGGGGGCTATGGCTACACCTTC.

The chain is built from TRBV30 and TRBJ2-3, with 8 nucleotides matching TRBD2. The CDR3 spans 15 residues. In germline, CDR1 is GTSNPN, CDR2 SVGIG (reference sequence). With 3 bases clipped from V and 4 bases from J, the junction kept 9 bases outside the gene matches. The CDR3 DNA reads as TGTGCCTGGAGCGGGCGGGGGGAGCATCCAGATACGCAGTATTTT. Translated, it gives CAWSGRGEHPDTQYF.

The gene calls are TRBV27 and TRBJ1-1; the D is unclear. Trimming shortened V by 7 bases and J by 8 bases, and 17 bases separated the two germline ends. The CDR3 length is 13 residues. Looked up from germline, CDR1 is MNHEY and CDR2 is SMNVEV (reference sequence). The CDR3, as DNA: TGTGCCAGCACTAAGAACGTGGGAGGCGAAGCTTTCTTT. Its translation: CASTKNVGGEAFF.